This T cell receptor beta chain was observed in a study of Graves' ophthalmopathy and Graves' hyperthyroidism. Study outcomes and limitations: Sensitivity reached around 88% and specificity roughly 82% for a 13-signature model separating ophthalmopathy from stable hyperthyroidism.

Uncontrolled infections, other autoimmune diseases, pregnancy or lactation barred patients from enrollment. RNA transcripts yielded amplified TCR beta CDR3 regions. After a first-round RT-PCR with HTBI primers, a second-round multiplex PCR was run. TCRdb re-called the multiplex PCR reads with MiXCR, one entry per CDR3 protein. The sample has 500,000 to 700,000 distinct CDR3 sequences, 22% seen once. The CDR3 has 13 residues. V was shortened by 6 bases and J by 0 bases, with 9 bases between the two germline ends. CDR1 is MNHEY, CDR2 SMNVEV, per germline (reference sequence). This clonotype was recorded many times. The target antigen is unknown.

The origin of this receptor is a woman between 18 and 29 years old with stable Graves' hyperthyroidism. Some clones in this sample may be carry-over from other donors' samples. This chain links TRBV27 with TRBJ2-7; unclear D gene. The sequenced sample was peripheral blood. CDR3 DNA: TGTGCCAGCAGAACACCTAGCTCCTACGAGCAGTACTTC. Translated: CASRTPSSYEQYF.